The TCR beta chain under discussion was sequenced for a study of blood T cell repertoires in COVID-19. Across the whole study: The samples span acute and convalescent COVID-19 from the United States, Italy and Spain. Sample material is recorded as cDNA or gDNA derived from T cells, B-cell-depleted T cells, or PBMCs.

The V end lost 4 bases, the J end lost 2 bases, and 12 bases lay between the germline ends. Germline CDR1 is SGHTA and CDR2 is FQGNSA. The CDR3 has 15 residues. In the original analysis: It was from reference gene primer amplification that nucleated cell counts were estimated. Sequencing used immunoSEQ multiplex PCR; TCRdb keeps in-frame clones, though not all of them. V, J and clone size were drawn from that table, and D and trimming were deduced from the DNA. The sample has about 61,000 clones, around 77% seen once. Sample: peripheral blood. This receptor was obtained from a man aged 80 or over with active or convalescent COVID-19. This chain joins TRBV7-2 and TRBJ1-5; D gene unclear. Here the CDR3 DNA reads TGTGCCAGCAGCTCTTGGATCGGGGGCAATCAGCCCCAGCATTTT. It is translated as CASSSWIGGNQPQHF.